Reported below is one TCR beta chain. This clonotype was recorded many times. Its target antigen remains unknown. Per-base quality was not reported, and no clone a single base away is much larger than it. This was a case-control study nested in a cohort of healthcare workers in London, UK, who had nasopharyngeal swab PCR tests and blood samples taken every week. Healthcare workers were recruited between 23 and 31 March 2020, during the week of the UK lockdown, and were followed weekly for up to roughly 15 weeks. This sample stems from a study of early T cells in non-severe SARS-CoV-2 infection (dated by TCRdb to the early 2020s). Regarding the study in general: Because TCR sequencing was done on bulk RNA from unsorted whole blood, the alpha and beta chains could not be paired.

The CDR3 holds 18 amino acids from the cysteine to the phenylalanine. The only DNA kept is the CDR3, 54 bases in frame from the first base. Germline trimming amounts to 5 bases on V and 4 bases on J, with 12 as the count of junction bases outside the gene matches. CDR1 and CDR2 are drawn from the germline V gene: SGHAT, FQNNGV. The receptor library was made with 5' RACE. The sequencing machine was a NextSeq 500. In the TCR library protocol, unique molecular identifiers were attached to individual cDNA molecules to correct for PCR bias and sequencing error. Both TCR alpha and beta chains were sequenced, and tight co-correlation was observed between alpha and beta sequence abundances in each sample. In the paper's pipeline: Decombinator V4 was used to annotate TCR sequences for V gene, J gene and CDR3. TCRs were defined as expanded if a significant change between any two time points was detected under a Poisson model with p below 0.0001. Abundances of TCRs were expressed as counts per million after normalisation to the total number of TCRs sequenced in each sample. TRAV1-2 paired with TRAJ12, TRAJ20 or TRAJ33 defined MAIT TCRs, while TRAV10 paired with TRAJ18 defined iNKT TCRs. VDJdb, accessed 1 November 2021, was searched for CMV, EBV and SARS-CoV-2 annotated TCRs, with TCRs annotated for multiple antigens excluded. TCRdb reworked the public reads: Q25 trimming with fastp, MiXCR clone assembly, productive beta chains retained. A single entry per CDR3 protein holds the most common genes and DNA from its merged rows. The V and J calls, along with clone size, are taken from TCRdb and not from the paper's own processing. The sample data list tens of thousands of distinct CDR3 sequences, and roughly a tenth of these were observed just once. Approximately 4.1% of the sample belongs to the ten largest clones.

Paper-wide results and their limitations: VDJdb matching was skewed toward anti-spike CD8 responses and likely underestimated virus-specific expansions by missing private and CD4 specificities.

The rearranged chain carries TRBV11-2 and TRBJ2-1, and 12 bases in between align with TRBD2. Sequencing was done on a sample of whole blood. The sequence was collected from an adult who was a healthcare worker with PCR-confirmed SARS-CoV-2 infection or an uninfected control (not recorded which). The DNA sequence reads TGTGCCAGCAGCCAAGCGGCTAGCGGGAGGGCCGGGTACAATGAGCAGTTCTTC. It encodes CASSQAASGRAGYNEQFF.